The table lists the clone carrying this TCR beta chain with many counts. Its antigen is currently unknown. The CDR3 sequence is 15 residues long. With 6 bases clipped from V and 5 bases from J, the junction kept 10 bases outside the gene matches. The sample comes from a study of identical twins. Findings of the study overall: Out-of-frame alpha sequences common to twins were enriched for low generation probability. Less excess twin sharing appeared in beta out-of-frame sequences. The models gave estimates that fell short of the out-of-frame TCR alpha sharing seen in monozygotic twins.

MiXCR was run by TCRdb on the 5' RACE reads, yielding one entry per CDR3 protein. The profile shows 450,000 or so distinct CDR3 sequences, 12% to 15% of them singletons. The same sample was also used in a study of yellow fever vaccine responses in identical twins.

J is TRBJ2-4 and V is TRBV12-3 or TRBV12-4; 7 bases are shared with TRBD1. Specimen: CD4+ T cells sorted from blood. This TCR was sampled from a young woman in good health. CDR3 DNA: TGTGCCAGCAGCCCTGACAGGGTGATCGAAAACATTCAGTACTTC. Its protein product is CASSPDRVIENIQYF.